This TCR beta chain derives from a study of patients and donors after allogeneic stem cell transplantation. One entry per CDR3 protein results from TCRdb running MiXCR on the RT-PCR reads. The sample comprises about a million distinct CDR3 sequences, 18% of which are singletons, and around 5.5% rests with the top ten. This CDR3 is built from 14 residues. Trimming stripped 5 bases from V and 0 bases from J, with 10 bases between. This chain uses TRBV12-3 or TRBV12-4 with TRBJ1-1; D gene uncertain. The clonotype originates from a human donor who was either an allogeneic HSCT recipient or a stem cell or donor lymphocyte infusion donor (not recorded which). It is not recorded whose cells these are; they may come from a transplant donor. The sample comprised blood, either unsorted or a sorted T cell fraction (not recorded which). In nucleotides, the CDR3 is TGTGCCAGCAGTCCAACGACGGTGAACACTGAAGCTTTCTTT. Its protein is CASSPTTVNTEAFF.